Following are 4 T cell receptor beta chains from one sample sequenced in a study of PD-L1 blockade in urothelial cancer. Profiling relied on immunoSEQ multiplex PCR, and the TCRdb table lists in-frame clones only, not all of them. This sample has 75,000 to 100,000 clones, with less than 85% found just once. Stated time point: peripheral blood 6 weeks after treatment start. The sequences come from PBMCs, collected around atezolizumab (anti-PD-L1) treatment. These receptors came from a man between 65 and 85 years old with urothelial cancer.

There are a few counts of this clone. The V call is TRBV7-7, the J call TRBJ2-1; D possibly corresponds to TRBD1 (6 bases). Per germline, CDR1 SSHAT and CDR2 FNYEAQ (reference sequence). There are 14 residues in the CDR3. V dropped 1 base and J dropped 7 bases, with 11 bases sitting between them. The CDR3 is CASSLVAGENEQFF. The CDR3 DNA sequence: TGTGCCAGCAGCTTAGTGGCAGGGGAAAATGAGCAGTTCTTC. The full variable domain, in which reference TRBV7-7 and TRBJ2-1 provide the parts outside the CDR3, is GAGVSQSPRYKVTKRGQDVTLRCDPISSHATLYWYQQALGQGPEFLTYFNYEAQPDKSGLPSDRFSAERPEGSISTLTIQRTEQRDSAMYRCASSLVAGENEQFFGPGTRLTVL.

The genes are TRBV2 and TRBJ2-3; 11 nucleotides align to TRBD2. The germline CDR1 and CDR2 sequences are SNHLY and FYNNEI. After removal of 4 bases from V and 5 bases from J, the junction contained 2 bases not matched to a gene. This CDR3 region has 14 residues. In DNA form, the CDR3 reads TGTGCCAGCAGTGCCGGGACTAGCGGAGATACGCAGTATTTT. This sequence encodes CASSAGTSGDTQYF.

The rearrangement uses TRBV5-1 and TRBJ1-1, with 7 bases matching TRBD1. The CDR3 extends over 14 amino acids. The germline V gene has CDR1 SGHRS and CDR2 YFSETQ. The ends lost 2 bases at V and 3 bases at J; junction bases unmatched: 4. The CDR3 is CASSFLQGDTEAFF. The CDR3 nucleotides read TGCGCCAGCAGCTTTCTCCAGGGGGACACTGAAGCTTTCTTT.

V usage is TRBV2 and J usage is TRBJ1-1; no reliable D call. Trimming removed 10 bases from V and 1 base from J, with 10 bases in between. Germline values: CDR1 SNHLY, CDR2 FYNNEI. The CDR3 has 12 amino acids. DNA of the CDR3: TGTGCCACCCGGACTGCGAACACTGAAGCTTTCTTT. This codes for CATRTANTEAFF.